The present entry profiles one T cell receptor beta chain with its context. One junction end does not reproduce the germline sequence, and a read error may be involved. The sample contains more than one DNA sequence encoding this CDR3. These data are taken from a study of cytomegalovirus exposure and HLA in healthy donors. Primers for the PCR totalled 60 Vbeta and 13 Jbeta. The repertoire was sequenced with immunoSEQ multiplex PCR; TCRdb's copy has only in-frame clones and lacks some. The sample shows fewer than 200,000 clones, around 79% of them seen only once. The CDR3 covers 15 residues. Per the germline V gene, CDR1 is SGHKS and CDR2 is YYEKEE (reference sequence).

Sequencing input: PBMCs. This sequence originates from a woman aged 40 to 50 in good health and CMV-seronegative. The chain carries TRBV5-5 and TRBJ2-2; possibly TRBD2 for D (8 bases). CDR3 bases: TGTGCCAGCAGCACCGGACAGGCTTTTAGCGGGGAGCTATTTTTT. It specifies CASSTGQAFSGELFF.